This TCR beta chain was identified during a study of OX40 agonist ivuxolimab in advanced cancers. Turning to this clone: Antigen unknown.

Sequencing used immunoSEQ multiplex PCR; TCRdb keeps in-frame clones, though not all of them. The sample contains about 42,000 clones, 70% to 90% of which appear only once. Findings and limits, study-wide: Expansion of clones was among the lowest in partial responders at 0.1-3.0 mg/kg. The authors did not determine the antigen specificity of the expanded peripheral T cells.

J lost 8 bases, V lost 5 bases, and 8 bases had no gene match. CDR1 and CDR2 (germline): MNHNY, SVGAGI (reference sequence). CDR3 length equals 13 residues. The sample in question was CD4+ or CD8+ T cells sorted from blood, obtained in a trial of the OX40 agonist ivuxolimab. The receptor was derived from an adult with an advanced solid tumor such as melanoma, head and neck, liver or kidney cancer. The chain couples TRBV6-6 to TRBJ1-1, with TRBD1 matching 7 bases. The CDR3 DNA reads TGTGCCAGCAGTCCGGACAGGTCAACGGAAGCTTTCTTT. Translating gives CASSPDRSTEAFF.